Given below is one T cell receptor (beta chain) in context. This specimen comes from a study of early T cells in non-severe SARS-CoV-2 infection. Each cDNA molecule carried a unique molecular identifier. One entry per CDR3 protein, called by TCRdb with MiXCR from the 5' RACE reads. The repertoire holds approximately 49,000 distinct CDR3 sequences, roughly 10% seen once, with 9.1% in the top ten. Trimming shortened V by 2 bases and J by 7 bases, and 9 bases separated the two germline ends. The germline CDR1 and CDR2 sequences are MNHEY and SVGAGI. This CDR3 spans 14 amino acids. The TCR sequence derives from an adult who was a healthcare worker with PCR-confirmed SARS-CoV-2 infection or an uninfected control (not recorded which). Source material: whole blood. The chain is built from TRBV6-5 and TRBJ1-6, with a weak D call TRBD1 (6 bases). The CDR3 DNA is TGTGCCAGCAGTTACCAGGGGATGAATTCACCCCTCCACTTT. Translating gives CASSYQGMNSPLHF.